This is a list of T cell receptor beta chains from one sample in a study of T-cell memory formation after mild COVID-19. Each CDR3 protein is one row after TCRdb ran MiXCR on the 5' RACE reads. The repertoire consists of about 16,000 distinct CDR3 sequences, with roughly 21% occurring once and the leading ten covering around 56%. The sequenced material came from PBMCs or a T cell subset sorted from them (not recorded which). The receptors here all came from a man younger than 35 who had mild COVID-19 (a few samples of this study predate the infection). Cell type and time point are not known. Each CDR3 is given with its conserved first and last residue. Each record gives: clone size, V gene, D gene, J gene, CDR3 protein, CDR3 DNA. The D gene is left open where the match is weak. The size of a clone is reported for some rows only, either as once, few or many, or as a class for expanded clones.

.,TRBV7-9,TRBD1,TRBJ2-7,CASSHTGGKFDEQYF,TGTGCCAGCAGCCATACAGGGGGTAAATTTGACGAGCAGTACTTC
many,TRBV7-2,.,TRBJ2-1,CASSLAFGTEQFF,TGTGCCAGCAGCTTAGCTTTCGGGACAGAGCAGTTCTTC
many,TRBV3-1,TRBD2,TRBJ2-3,CASSGFGGEGSPTDTQYF,TGTGCCAGCAGCGGGTTTGGTGGGGAGGGATCACCCACAGATACGCAGTATTTT
few,TRBV4-3,.,TRBJ2-7,CASSQVADFSYEQYF,TGCGCCAGCAGCCAAGTTGCGGATTTCTCCTACGAGCAGTACTTC
few,TRBV6-6,.,TRBJ2-3,CASSLTVIRTASTDTQYF,TGTGCCAGCAGCCTTACCGTCATCAGGACCGCTAGCACAGATACGCAGTATTTT
many,TRBV11-2,.,TRBJ1-4,CASSFTQGGGEKLFF,TGTGCCAGCAGCTTCACCCAGGGCGGGGGCGAAAAACTGTTTTTT
many,TRBV7-2,.,TRBJ1-1,CASSLVPAEAFF,TGTGCCAGCAGCTTAGTTCCAGCCGAAGCTTTCTTT
.,TRBV12-3/TRBV12-4,.,TRBJ2-1,CASSVDRNEQFF,TGTGCCAGCAGTGTGGACCGGAATGAGCAGTTCTTC
few,TRBV27,.,TRBJ1-1,CATQRGAVTEAFF,TGTGCCACCCAGAGGGGGGCGGTCACTGAAGCTTTCTTT
.,TRBV5-6,TRBD1,TRBJ2-7,CASSLGTGIHEQYF,TGTGCCAGCAGCTTGGGGACAGGGATCCACGAGCAGTACTTC
.,TRBV6-5,TRBD1,TRBJ2-7,CASSHGGQGYEQYF,TGTGCCAGCAGTCACGGGGGACAGGGCTACGAGCAGTACTTC
once,TRBV27,TRBD1,TRBJ1-2,CDSSLRGTGGYGYTF,TGTGACAGCAGTTTACGAGGGACAGGGGGCTATGGCTACACCTTC
few,TRBV5-6,.,TRBJ2-3,CASIPGKYATDTQYF,TGTGCCAGCATCCCGGGGAAGTATGCCACAGATACGCAGTATTTT
few,TRBV7-8,.,TRBJ1-5,CASSPPWVSGNQPQHF,TGTGCCAGCAGCCCCCCTTGGGTGAGCGGCAATCAGCCCCAGCATTTT
many,TRBV20-1,.,TRBJ1-5,CSARGGENQPQHF,TGCAGTGCTAGAGGGGGGGAGAATCAGCCCCAGCATTTT
.,TRBV20-1,TRBD2,TRBJ2-5,CSARDSQRGGRYQETQYF,TGCAGTGCTAGAGATAGCCAGCGGGGGGGCCGGTACCAAGAGACCCAGTACTTC
many,TRBV4-2,.,TRBJ1-2,CASSQGWESYGYTF,TGTGCCAGCAGCCAAGGGTGGGAATCCTATGGCTACACCTTC